This TCR beta chain derives from a study of beta chain features in type 1 diabetes. Study findings and constraints: Researchers reported that naive, central memory and Treg TCRB repertoires appeared more similar in patients than in healthy donors.

V was pared by 3 bases and J by 11 bases, with 10 bases of the junction left unmatched. The CDR3 sequence is 14 residues long. CDR1 is SNHLY and CDR2 is FYNNEI in the germline V gene. Expressed TCRB transcripts were sequenced because the entire RNA isolate underwent reverse transcription. Produced via immunoSEQ multiplex PCR; TCRdb's table is partial and in-frame only. The sample consists of about 900,000 clones, roughly a sixth of them appearing once. This clone came up a few times. Its specificity is unknown. This TCR came from a woman aged 18-29 years in good health. The sample comprised naive CD4+ T cells from blood. The chain joins TRBV2 to TRBJ1-5, with TRBD1 matching 7 bases. CDR3 region: CASSDTDRAMTQHF. In nucleotides, the CDR3 is TGTGCCAGCAGTGACACTGACAGGGCCATGACCCAGCATTTT.